The clone carrying this T cell receptor beta chain was observed a few times. Its antigen is unknown. A universal primer site and UMIs were added as TCR cDNA was made by 5'RACE template switching. One entry per CDR3 protein results from TCRdb running MiXCR on the 5' RACE reads. The sample carries 300,000 to 400,000 distinct CDR3 sequences, roughly 10% recorded once. The source of the sample is a study of T cells after yellow fever vaccination. The overall study: When fractions had low cell numbers, they were prepared with SMART-Seq v4 Ultra Low Input.

Per the germline V gene, CDR1 is MDHEN and CDR2 is SYDVKM. Trimming shortened V by 6 bases and J by 10 bases, and 19 bases separated the two germline ends. The CDR3 runs to 14 residues. Study-wide results and caveats: CD4 and CD8 compartments shared a small share of clonotypes.

The source material was CD4+ T cells sorted from PBMCs, sampled 45 days after the yellow fever booster vaccination. This TCR was sampled from a young man who received the YFV17D yellow fever vaccine. The chain carries TRBV28 and TRBJ1-3; D is perhaps TRBD1 (6 bases). The CDR3 is CASRTPGADITIYF. CDR3 sequence (DNA): TGTGCCAGCAGAACTCCGGGGGCGGACATTACCATATATTTT. Looking up the rest from reference TRBV28 and TRBJ1-3 gives the full variable domain: DVKVTQSSRYLVKRTGEKVFLECVQDMDHENMFWYRQDPGLGLRLIYFSYDVKMKEKGDIPEGYSVSREKKERFSLILESASTNQTSMYLCASRTPGADITIYFGEGSWLTVV.